The 32 T cell receptor beta chains given below trace back to one sample, sequenced in a study of T cell responses to AZD1222 COVID-19 vaccine. Here immunoSEQ multiplex PCR was the method, and the copy in TCRdb shows in-frame clones only, minus some. The data hold under 150,000 clones, with around nine tenths observed a single time. The sample in question was peripheral blood, obtained 28 days after the second AZD1222 dose. The origin of the receptors is an adult who received the AZD1222 COVID-19 vaccine.

This clone was recorded only once. The rearrangement links TRBV24-1 to TRBJ2-2; tentatively, D is TRBD2 (6 bases). The germline CDR1 and CDR2 sequences are KGHDR and SFDVKD. V lost 9 bases and J lost 3, with 13 bases in between. The CDR3 sequence is 14 residues long. This chain's CDR3 is CATGWGGDTGELFF. The CDR3 DNA reads TGTGCCACCGGGTGGGGCGGGGACACCGGGGAGCTGTTTTTT.

This clone was picked up a small number of times. The chain uses TRBV7-2 and TRBJ1-5, with 9 nucleotides matching TRBD1. This CDR3 comprises 14 residues. In germline, CDR1 is SGHTA, CDR2 FQGNSA. V was clipped by 5 bases and J by 6 bases; unmatched bases: 5. The CDR3 coding sequence is TGTGCCAGCAGCCTCCGACAGGGGGTTCAGCCCCAGCATTTT. This sequence encodes CASSLRQGVQPQHF.

The chain uses TRBV24-1 and TRBJ2-3, with D unclear. There are 12 residues in the CDR3. Trimming stripped 2 bases from V and 2 bases from J, with 1 base between. Germline V gene lookup returns CDR1 KGHDR and CDR2 SFDVKD. The CDR3 DNA sequence: TGTGCCACCAGTGATTACACAGATACGCAGTATTTT. This translates into CATSDYTDTQYF.

The V call is TRBV7-2, the J call TRBJ2-1; D perhaps matches TRBD1 (5 bases). Germline CDR1 reads SGHTA; CDR2 reads FQGNSA. V lost 5 bases, J lost 0 bases, and 14 bases lay in between. The CDR3 loop spans 16 amino acids. The CDR3 region has the DNA TGTGCCAGCAGCCCAAGGGGCTCGAGCTCCTACAATGAGCAGTTCTTC. It specifies CASSPRGSSSYNEQFF. The full variable domain, completed using reference TRBV7-2 and TRBJ2-1, is GAGVSQSPSNKVTEKGKDVELRCDPISGHTALYWYRQSLGQGLEFLIYFQGNSAPDKSGLPSDRFSAERTGGSVSTLTIQRTQQEDSAVYLCASSPRGSSSYNEQFFGPGTRLTVL.

The V gene is TRBV6-6, the J gene TRBJ1-5; 7 nucleotides line up with TRBD1. With V trimmed by 5 bases and J by 5 bases, 9 bases remained unmatched. The CDR3 spans 15 residues. Germline lookup yields CDR1 MNHNY and CDR2 SVGAGI (reference sequence). The CDR3 DNA reads TGTGCCAGCAGTACAACGGACAGGCCGGATCAGCCCCAGCATTTT. This encodes CASSTTDRPDQPQHF.

The V call is TRBV6-6, the J call TRBJ1-1, with D uncertain. This CDR3 has 13 residues. The germline CDR1 and CDR2 sequences are MNHNY and SVGAGI (reference sequence). Trimming left V 2 bases short and J 0 bases short, with 4 bases between. The CDR3 DNA follows: TGTGCCAGCAGTTACACCCTGAACACTGAAGCTTTCTTT. Encoded protein: CASSYTLNTEAFF.

The gene calls are TRBV24-1 and TRBJ2-3, with 8 bases identical to TRBD2. The CDR3 runs 15 residues. Trimming took 5 bases from V and 2 from J; bases not matched to a gene: 5. The germline CDR1 and CDR2 sequences are KGHDR and SFDVKD. CDR3 region: CATSVGSGNTDTQYF. In DNA form, the CDR3 reads TGTGCCACCAGTGTCGGTAGCGGGAACACAGATACGCAGTATTTT.

The rearrangement joins TRBV6-6 to TRBJ1-5; 9 bases align to TRBD1. Germline CDR1 MNHNY, CDR2 SVGAGI (reference sequence). There are 16 residues in the CDR3. Trimming took 6 bases from V and 3 from J; bases not matched to a gene: 9. This CDR3 reads CASSPSDRGYNQPQHF. The DNA for the CDR3 is TGTGCCAGCAGCCCCTCGGACAGGGGATACAATCAGCCCCAGCATTTT.

V gene TRBV2 combines with J gene TRBJ1-2, with TRBD1 as a possible D gene (5 bases). This CDR3 contains 13 residues. V was trimmed by 3 bases and J by 6 bases, leaving 11 bases between them. The germline gives CDR1 SNHLY, CDR2 FYNNEI. CDR3 loop: CASSDARVDGYTF. The DNA of the CDR3 is TGTGCCAGCAGTGATGCCAGGGTCGATGGCTACACCTTC.

The chain carries TRBV5-1 and TRBJ1-2, with 7 bases aligning to TRBD1. V dropped 4 bases and J dropped 6; count of bases not matched to a gene: 12. The CDR3 loop spans 15 amino acids. Germline CDR1 and CDR2: SGHRS and YFSETQ. CDR3 protein: CASSPLGGDLDGYTF. The CDR3 DNA reads TGCGCCAGCAGCCCCCTAGGGGGCGATCTGGATGGCTACACCTTC.

The CDR3 region has the DNA TGTGCCACCAGTTTAAAACGACAGGAGAACACTGAAGCTTTCTTT. Its translation is CATSLKRQENTEAFF. The chain combines TRBV24-1 with TRBJ1-1; maybe TRBD1 (6 bases). The CDR3 has 15 residues. Trimming took 6 bases from V and 1 from J, leaving 14 bases between them. Germline CDR1 KGHDR, CDR2 SFDVKD.

V and J are TRBV15 and TRBJ2-5, with D possibly TRBD1 on 5 matching bases. The CDR3 totals 17 residues. Germline assignment: CDR1 LNHNV and CDR2 YYDKDF (reference sequence). V was trimmed by 0 bases and J by 2 bases, leaving 16 bases between them. The CDR3: CATSRDRDRPLQETQYF. As DNA, the CDR3 is TGTGCCACCAGCAGAGATAGAGACAGACCATTACAAGAGACCCAGTACTTC.

The chain is built from TRBV6-5 and TRBJ2-7, with D unresolved. Germline CDR1 MNHEY, CDR2 SVGAGI. The CDR3 is 11 amino acids. V was trimmed by 7 bases and J by 6 bases, leaving 10 bases between them. In DNA, the CDR3 is TGTGCCAGCAAGGACGTCACCGAGCAGTACTTC. Protein product: CASKDVTEQYF.

The gene calls are TRBV28 and TRBJ1-2; D may be TRBD1 (5 bases). The V gene lost 5 bases and the J gene lost 4 bases, with 20 bases spanning the gap. CDR3 length equals 16 residues. Germline CDR1 MDHEN, CDR2 SYDVKM. The CDR3 region is CASSGRQPQGFYGYTF. In DNA form, the CDR3 reads TGTGCCAGCAGTGGTCGACAGCCCCAAGGGTTCTATGGCTACACCTTC.

The chain employs TRBV14 and TRBJ1-2; 8 bases align to TRBD1. Trimming took 5 bases from V and 5 from J; bases not matched to a gene: 16. This CDR3 has 17 residues. CDR1 is SGHDN, CDR2 FVKESK, per germline. The CDR3 reads CASSESYPGQVLYGYTF. DNA for the CDR3: TGTGCCAGCAGCGAAAGCTACCCGGGACAGGTCCTTTATGGCTACACCTTC.

This chain links TRBV15 with TRBJ2-1, with D uncertain. The CDR3 spans 13 residues. Trimming took 5 bases from V and 5 from J, leaving 10 bases between them. CDR1 is LNHNV, CDR2 YYDKDF, per germline (reference sequence). CDR3 bases: TGTGCCACCAGCTCTGACTCTAACAATGAGCAGTTCTTC. Protein: CATSSDSNNEQFF.

V is TRBV14 and J is TRBJ1-4; tentatively, D is TRBD1 (6 bases). This CDR3 contains 14 residues. From germline, CDR1 is SGHDN and CDR2 FVKESK. Trimming took off 3 bases at V and 5 bases at J, with 10 bases between the two ends. The CDR3 DNA reads as TGTGCCAGCAGCCAGAACAGGGCAAATGAAAAACTGTTTTTT. Amino acid sequence: CASSQNRANEKLFF.

This clone was seen a single time. The chain joins TRBV6-2 or TRBV6-3 to TRBJ2-7, with D perhaps TRBD2 (6 bases). Germline CDR1 and CDR2: MNHEY and SVGEGT. This CDR3 is built from 13 residues. Trimming removed 0 bases at V and 7 bases at J, with 10 bases between. The CDR3 protein is CASSYSTRGEQYF. Written as DNA, the CDR3 is TGTGCCAGCAGTTACTCGACCCGGGGGGAGCAGTACTTC.

Only a few counts were recorded for this clone. The chain uses TRBV28 and TRBJ2-1; no clear D gene. V lost 5 bases to trimming and J lost 7 bases, with 12 bases between them. The CDR3 has 13 amino acids. Germline CDR1 is MDHEN and CDR2 is SYDVKM. CDR3 amino acids: CASSLKRKNEQFF. The CDR3 coding sequence is TGTGCCAGCAGTCTAAAACGGAAAAATGAGCAGTTCTTC.

The chain links TRBV9 to TRBJ1-2; TRBD1 might be the D (5 bases). Trimming stripped 4 bases from V and 2 bases from J, with 9 bases between. Germline CDR1 SGDLS, CDR2 YYNGEE. This CDR3 is 13 amino acids long. Here the CDR3 reads CASSLDSNYGYTF. The CDR3 nucleotides read TGTGCCAGCAGCCTTGACAGCAACTATGGCTACACCTTC.

This chain links TRBV11-2 with TRBJ1-1; D call uncertain. Germline values: CDR1 SGHAT, CDR2 FQNNGV. This CDR3 has 14 residues. Trimming removed 1 base at V and 0 bases at J, with 6 bases between. The CDR3 sequence is CASSLGGVNTEAFF. The CDR3 nucleotides read TGTGCCAGCAGCTTAGGGGGAGTGAACACTGAAGCTTTCTTT.

The chain recombines TRBV6-2 or TRBV6-3 with TRBJ2-7, with 14 bases aligning to TRBD2. CDR3 size: 16 residues. V gave up 0 bases and J gave up 3 bases; unmatched junction bases: 1. CDR1 and CDR2 (germline): MNHEY, SVGEGT. The CDR3 DNA reads TGTGCCAGCAGTTACTCGGGACTAGCGGGAGACTACGAGCAGTACTTC. This gives the protein CASSYSGLAGDYEQYF.

The DNA for the CDR3 is TGTGCCAGCAGCTTCTTCGTGAACACTGAAGCTTTCTTT. Protein product: CASSFFVNTEAFF. The chain recombines TRBV7-3 with TRBJ1-1; no clear D gene. CDR1 is SGHTA, CDR2 FQGTGA, per germline. The CDR3 contains 13 residues. Trimming cost V 3 bases and J 0 bases, with 5 bases left between them.

CDR3: CSVDHSGVGYYGYTF. DNA of the CDR3: TGCAGCGTTGATCACTCAGGGGTTGGGTACTATGGCTACACCTTC. This sequence joins TRBV29-1 and TRBJ1-2, with a possible D match to TRBD1 (6 bases). Germline CDR1 reads SQVTM; CDR2 reads ANQGSEA. The CDR3 consists of 15 residues. The V and J ends lost 3 bases and 3 bases respectively, with 17 bases between them.

The chain carries TRBV9 and TRBJ2-5; D possibly corresponds to TRBD1 (5 bases). V was pared by 2 bases and J by 2 bases, with 16 bases between. The germline V gene encodes CDR1 SGDLS and CDR2 YYNGEE. The CDR3 contains 16 residues. The CDR3 here is CASSVGYQNRQETQYF. The CDR3 nucleotides read TGTGCCAGCAGCGTCGGCTACCAAAACAGGCAAGAGACCCAGTACTTC. Variable domain in full (rest from reference TRBV9 and TRBJ2-5): DSGVTQTPKHLITATGQRVTLRCSPRSGDLSVYWYQQSLDQGLQFLIQYYNGEERAKGNILERFSAQQFPDLHSELNLSSLELGDSALYFCASSVGYQNRQETQYFGPGTRLLVL.

The V and J genes are TRBV4-3 and TRBJ1-2; the D is unclear. CDR3 size: 14 residues. Germline loops: CDR1 LGHNA, CDR2 YSLEER. Trimming took off 0 bases at V and 2 bases at J, with 7 bases between the two ends. The CDR3 sequence is CASSQDRANYGYTF. CDR3 nucleotide sequence: TGCGCCAGCAGCCAAGATAGGGCCAACTATGGCTACACCTTC.

The rearrangement joins TRBV7-2 to TRBJ2-3; 7 bases are a match to TRBD2. The junction had 8 bases not matched to a gene; V was cut back by 2 bases and J by 6 bases. The CDR3 spans 15 residues. Germline V gene data show CDR1 as SGHTA and CDR2 as FQGNSA. The CDR3 nucleotides are TGTGCCAGCAGCTTATTAGGGACTACAGGTGATACGCAGTATTTT. Its protein product is CASSLLGTTGDTQYF.

The CDR3 sequence: CASSFSGVSTDTQYF. The CDR3 nucleotides are TGTGCCAGCAGTTTCAGCGGGGTTAGCACAGATACGCAGTATTTT. The chain combines TRBV7-3 with TRBJ2-3, with 7 bases identical to TRBD2. CDR1 is SGHTA, CDR2 FQGTGA, per germline. This CDR3 contains 15 residues. Unmatched junction bases numbered 6, after V lost 6 bases and J lost 0 bases.

This rearrangement joins TRBV7-2 to TRBJ1-6, with D unclear. The V gene's germline CDR1 is SGHTA and CDR2 FQGNSA. Trimming stripped 3 bases from V and 12 bases from J, with 6 bases between. This CDR3 has 11 amino acids. The CDR3, as DNA: TGTGCCAGCAGCTTTTCAGGACCCCTCCACTTT. The encoded protein is CASSFSGPLHF.

This chain links TRBV7-2 with TRBJ1-5, with D uncertain. The CDR3 sequence is 13 residues long. V was cut by 5 bases and J by 6 bases, with 11 bases left in between. Germline V gives CDR1 SGHTA, CDR2 FQGNSA. The CDR3 protein is CASSVRIPQPQHF. The CDR3 DNA sequence: TGTGCCAGCAGCGTGAGGATCCCTCAGCCCCAGCATTTT.

The rearrangement uses TRBV28 and TRBJ2-7; D may be TRBD2 (6 bases). Germline V gene lookup returns CDR1 MDHEN and CDR2 SYDVKM. V dropped 4 bases and J dropped 1 base, with 11 bases sitting between them. This CDR3 contains 14 residues. CDR3 protein: CASSSFRGSYEQYF. The CDR3 bases are TGTGCCAGCAGTTCCTTTCGGGGGTCCTACGAGCAGTACTTC.

V and J are TRBV5-6 and TRBJ2-5, with 11 nucleotides matching TRBD2. Germline V gene data show CDR1 as SGHDT and CDR2 as YYEEEE. V shed 4 bases, J shed 5 bases, and the junction held 10 bases outside the gene matches. The CDR3 totals 16 residues. The CDR3 sequence is CASSVSGGAVWETQYF. The CDR3 DNA is TGTGCCAGCAGCGTTAGCGGGGGGGCCGTTTGGGAGACCCAGTACTTC. The whole variable domain, remainder taken from reference TRBV5-6 and TRBJ2-5, is DAGVTQSPTHLIKTRGQQVTLRCSPKSGHDTVSWYQQALGQGPQFIFQYYEEEERQRGNFPDRFSGHQFPNYSSELNVNALLLGDSALYLCASSVSGGAVWETQYFGPGTRLLVL.